The subject of this entry is one TCR beta chain. The record originates from a study of cytomegalovirus exposure and HLA in healthy donors. Between the trimmed V and J ends, which lost 4 bases and 1 base, there was a span of 11 bases. The CDR3 extends over 14 amino acids. Germline CDR1 and CDR2: SGHRS and YFSETQ. The PCR ran on 60 Vbeta and 13 Jbeta primers. Authors' data handling: There were 80 million or so unique TCR beta chains by a later count, and 10 million to 12 million of them were shared. Repertoires were generated with immunoSEQ multiplex PCR, while TCRdb's copy carries only in-frame clones and drops some. D and trimming come from the DNA, and the V and J calls and clone size come from that table. Of about 120,000 clones listed, approximately 80% are singletons.

This sequence was found in a human donor in good health. Sequencing was done on a sample of PBMCs. This chain uses TRBV5-1 with TRBJ1-1; D is possibly TRBD1 (5 bases). Written as DNA, the CDR3 is TGCGCCAGCAGCCTAGCGCAGGGGAACACTGAAGCTTTCTTT. This translates into CASSLAQGNTEAFF.